Listed below are T cell receptor beta chains from one sample, sequenced in a study of blood T cell repertoires in COVID-19. The table came from immunoSEQ multiplex PCR; TCRdb's copy has only in-frame clones and leaves some out. The sample shows hundreds of thousands of clones, around 90% of them seen only once. The sequencing sample was made of PBMCs or T cells enriched from blood (not recorded which). All receptors derive from a woman aged 18-29 years with acute COVID-19. Each CDR3 is given with its conserved first and last residue. D genes are given only for firm matches. Clone size, where shown, is once, few, many, or a class for clones that have expanded.

d_call: NA; v_call: TRBV11-3; j_call: TRBJ2-7; clone_size: NA; cdr3_nt: TGTGCCAGCACCCCATCTAGCGTGTCCTACGAGCAGTACTTC; cdr3_aa: CASTPSSVSYEQYF
d_call: TRBD1; v_call: TRBV9; j_call: TRBJ1-6; clone_size: NA; cdr3_nt: TGTGCCAGCAGCGTAGGGGGACAGGGTGGATCACCCCTCCACTTT; cdr3_aa: CASSVGGQGGSPLHF
d_call: TRBD2; v_call: TRBV7-9; j_call: TRBJ2-1; clone_size: NA; cdr3_nt: TGTGCCAGCAGCTTAGAAATGCTAGCGGGAGGTCCCTACAATGAGCAGTTCTTC; cdr3_aa: CASSLEMLAGGPYNEQFF
d_call: NA; v_call: TRBV19; j_call: TRBJ1-2; clone_size: NA; cdr3_nt: TGTGCCAGTAGTATATCTTACAGGGCTAACTATGGCTACACCTTC; cdr3_aa: CASSISYRANYGYTF
d_call: TRBD1; v_call: TRBV10-3; j_call: TRBJ2-3; clone_size: NA; cdr3_nt: TGTGCCATCAGAGCCGGGACAGGGGTGGATACGCAGTATTTT; cdr3_aa: CAIRAGTGVDTQYF
d_call: NA; v_call: TRBV6-6; j_call: TRBJ1-5; clone_size: NA; cdr3_nt: TGTGCCAGCAGTCCCGGAGGAGGAGACAATCAGCCCCAGCATTTT; cdr3_aa: CASSPGGGDNQPQHF
d_call: TRBD1; v_call: TRBV9; j_call: TRBJ1-2; clone_size: NA; cdr3_nt: TGTGCCAGCAGCACCGGGACAGAGACCTTTAACTATGGCTACACCTTC; cdr3_aa: CASSTGTETFNYGYTF
d_call: TRBD1; v_call: TRBV9; j_call: TRBJ1-2; clone_size: few; cdr3_nt: TGTGCCAGCAGCGCTTCGGGACAGGGGTCGGATGGCTACACCTTC; cdr3_aa: CASSASGQGSDGYTF
d_call: TRBD1; v_call: TRBV12-3/TRBV12-4; j_call: TRBJ1-2; clone_size: once; cdr3_nt: TGTGCCAGCAGCCGGGACAGGGACTATGGCTACACCTTC; cdr3_aa: CASSRDRDYGYTF
d_call: NA; v_call: TRBV25-1; j_call: TRBJ1-5; clone_size: NA; cdr3_nt: TGTGCCAGCAGTGCTAGGGGAAATCAGCCCCAGCATTTT; cdr3_aa: CASSARGNQPQHF
d_call: NA; v_call: TRBV11-2; j_call: TRBJ1-2; clone_size: NA; cdr3_nt: TGTGCCAGCAGCTTACTCGGGTTTGATGGCTACACCTTC; cdr3_aa: CASSLLGFDGYTF
d_call: NA; v_call: TRBV28; j_call: TRBJ1-5; clone_size: NA; cdr3_nt: TGTGCCATCAACTATAAAGGACAGACCAATCAGCCCCAGCATTTT; cdr3_aa: CAINYKGQTNQPQHF
d_call: TRBD2; v_call: TRBV7-7; j_call: TRBJ2-3; clone_size: once; cdr3_nt: TGTGCTAGCAGCTTCGCTAGCGGGGGCTTTAAAGATACGCAGTATTTT; cdr3_aa: CASSFASGGFKDTQYF
d_call: TRBD1; v_call: TRBV19; j_call: TRBJ1-5; clone_size: once; cdr3_nt: TGTGCCTCCCGGGACAGGGGGCGCAGGTTGAGCAATCAGCCCCAGCATTTT; cdr3_aa: CASRDRGRRLSNQPQHF
d_call: NA; v_call: TRBV27; j_call: TRBJ2-7; clone_size: NA; cdr3_nt: TGTGCCAGCACGGACAACTCCTACGAGCAGTACTTC; cdr3_aa: CASTDNSYEQYF
d_call: TRBD2; v_call: TRBV9; j_call: TRBJ2-5; clone_size: NA; cdr3_nt: TGTGCCAGCAGTCTAGCGGGAGGGTACCAAGAGACCCAGTACTTC; cdr3_aa: CASSLAGGYQETQYF
d_call: NA; v_call: TRBV11-2; j_call: TRBJ1-1; clone_size: NA; cdr3_nt: TGTGCCAGCAGCCAAGACAGCTACACTGAAGCTTTCTTT; cdr3_aa: CASSQDSYTEAFF
d_call: TRBD2; v_call: TRBV6-5; j_call: TRBJ2-7; clone_size: NA; cdr3_nt: TGTGCCAGCACTAGCGGGAGCTCCTACGAGCAGTACTTC; cdr3_aa: CASTSGSSYEQYF
d_call: NA; v_call: TRBV7-6; j_call: TRBJ2-3; clone_size: NA; cdr3_nt: TGTGCCAGCAGCTTATATCTGGGGCCGGCGGTCGGAGATACGCAGTATTTT; cdr3_aa: CASSLYLGPAVGDTQYF
d_call: TRBD2; v_call: TRBV13; j_call: TRBJ2-5; clone_size: NA; cdr3_nt: TGTGCCAGCAGCCCCCAACCGGGACTAGCGGAGGAGACCCAGTACTTC; cdr3_aa: CASSPQPGLAEETQYF
d_call: NA; v_call: TRBV6-2/TRBV6-3; j_call: TRBJ2-1; clone_size: NA; cdr3_nt: TGTGCCAGCAGTCTCTCGGGACTCAATGAGCAGTTCTTC; cdr3_aa: CASSLSGLNEQFF
d_call: NA; v_call: TRBV7-2; j_call: TRBJ2-5; clone_size: NA; cdr3_nt: TGTGCCAGCAGTGGCTTGACAGTGTACCAAGAGACCCAGTACTTC; cdr3_aa: CASSGLTVYQETQYF
d_call: NA; v_call: TRBV18; j_call: TRBJ1-1; clone_size: NA; cdr3_nt: TGTGCCAGCTCACCGCGCGGTCGGGGGGCGAACACTGAAGCTTTCTTT; cdr3_aa: CASSPRGRGANTEAFF
d_call: NA; v_call: TRBV18; j_call: TRBJ1-1; clone_size: NA; cdr3_nt: TGTGCCAGCTCACCACGAGTCAGGGGCAACACTGAAGCTTTCTTT; cdr3_aa: CASSPRVRGNTEAFF
d_call: NA; v_call: TRBV7-3; j_call: TRBJ1-6; clone_size: NA; cdr3_nt: TGTGCCAGCAGCCCACGGAGGGGCTCACCCCTCCACTTT; cdr3_aa: CASSPRRGSPLHF
d_call: TRBD1; v_call: TRBV29-1; j_call: TRBJ1-1; clone_size: NA; cdr3_nt: TGCAGCGTTGAAACAGGGGCCGCTGAAGCTTTCTTT; cdr3_aa: CSVETGAAEAFF
d_call: NA; v_call: TRBV28; j_call: TRBJ2-5; clone_size: NA; cdr3_nt: TGTGCCAGCCGGGGACTCCCCGGGTTCACCCAGTACTTC; cdr3_aa: CASRGLPGFTQYF
d_call: TRBD1; v_call: TRBV12-3/TRBV12-4; j_call: TRBJ1-4; clone_size: once; cdr3_nt: TGTGCCAGCAGTCGACAGGGCCGGGAAAAACTGTTTTTT; cdr3_aa: CASSRQGREKLFF
d_call: TRBD2; v_call: TRBV25-1; j_call: TRBJ2-7; clone_size: NA; cdr3_nt: TGTGCCAGCAGCGCTAGCGGGAGGACCGGCGAGCAGTACTTC; cdr3_aa: CASSASGRTGEQYF
d_call: NA; v_call: TRBV20-1; j_call: TRBJ2-4; clone_size: NA; cdr3_nt: TGCAGTGCTAGTCTCGCGGGGCTAGCCAAAAACATTCAGTACTTC; cdr3_aa: CSASLAGLAKNIQYF
d_call: NA; v_call: TRBV2; j_call: TRBJ2-7; clone_size: NA; cdr3_nt: TGTGCCGGCTCCGACAGGACGCGGGAGCAGTACTTC; cdr3_aa: CAGSDRTREQYF
d_call: NA; v_call: TRBV5-5; j_call: TRBJ2-5; clone_size: NA; cdr3_nt: TGTGCCAGCAGCTTGGTAAGGGGTCTCCGGGAGACCCAGTACTTC; cdr3_aa: CASSLVRGLRETQYF
d_call: TRBD2; v_call: TRBV28; j_call: TRBJ2-5; clone_size: NA; cdr3_nt: TGTGCCAGCAGAAGGGTTCGGGGGGGAGAGACCCAGTACTTC; cdr3_aa: CASRRVRGGETQYF
d_call: TRBD1; v_call: TRBV5-6; j_call: TRBJ1-1; clone_size: few; cdr3_nt: TGTGCCAGCAGTCAGGGGCGGGGACAGAAAGCTTTCTTT; cdr3_aa: CASSQGRGQKAFF
d_call: TRBD1; v_call: TRBV27; j_call: TRBJ2-1; clone_size: NA; cdr3_nt: TGTGCCAGCAGTGTTATCTGGACAGGGGGATTGAGCAATGAGCAGTTCTTC; cdr3_aa: CASSVIWTGGLSNEQFF
d_call: TRBD1; v_call: TRBV28; j_call: TRBJ1-1; clone_size: NA; cdr3_nt: TGTGCCAGCAGTTCCACGGACAGGAAAGCTTTCTTT; cdr3_aa: CASSSTDRKAFF
d_call: NA; v_call: TRBV9; j_call: TRBJ1-5; clone_size: NA; cdr3_nt: TGTGCCAGCAGCGTAGGGGGAGGAAGGGGTCAGCCCCAGCATTTT; cdr3_aa: CASSVGGGRGQPQHF
d_call: NA; v_call: TRBV19; j_call: TRBJ1-2; clone_size: NA; cdr3_nt: TGTGCCAGTCATCTGGACAGAAACTATGGCTACACCTTC; cdr3_aa: CASHLDRNYGYTF
d_call: TRBD2; v_call: TRBV6-1; j_call: TRBJ2-1; clone_size: NA; cdr3_nt: TGTGCCAGCAGTGAACCTGCTAGCGGCTACAATGAGCAGTTCTTC; cdr3_aa: CASSEPASGYNEQFF